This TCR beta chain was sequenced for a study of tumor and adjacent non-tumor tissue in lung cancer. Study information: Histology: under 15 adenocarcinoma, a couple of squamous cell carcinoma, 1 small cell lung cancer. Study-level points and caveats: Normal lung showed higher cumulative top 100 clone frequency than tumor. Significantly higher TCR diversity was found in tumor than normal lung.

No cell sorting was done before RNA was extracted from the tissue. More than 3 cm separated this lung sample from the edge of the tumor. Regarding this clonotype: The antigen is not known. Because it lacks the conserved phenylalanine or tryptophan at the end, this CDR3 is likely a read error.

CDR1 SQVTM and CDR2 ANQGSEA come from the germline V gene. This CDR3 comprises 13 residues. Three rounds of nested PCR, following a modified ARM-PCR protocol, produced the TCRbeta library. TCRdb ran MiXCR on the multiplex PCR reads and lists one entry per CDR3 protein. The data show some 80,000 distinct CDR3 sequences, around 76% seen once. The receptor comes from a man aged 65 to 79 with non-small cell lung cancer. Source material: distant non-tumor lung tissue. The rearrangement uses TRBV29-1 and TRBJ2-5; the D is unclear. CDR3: CNVADRSQETQYL. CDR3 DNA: TGCAACGTGGCCGATAGGTCCCAAGAGACCCAGTACTTA.